Here is one T cell receptor (beta chain) with its context. This CDR3 has 16 residues. V lost 1 base and J lost 6; bases outside the gene matches: 9. The germline gives CDR1 MGHDK, CDR2 SYGVNS. Authors' processing steps: From reference gene primer amplification, estimates of nucleated cell counts were derived. Sequenced by immunoSEQ multiplex PCR; TCRdb stores in-frame clones only, minus some. For V, J and clone size, that table is used; D and trimming come from the DNA. This sample has 150,000 or so clones, with around 87% found just once. The sample comes from a study of blood T cell repertoires in COVID-19. At the level of the study: Acute and convalescent COVID-19 samples came from the United States, Italy and Spain.

A case of COVID-19 had been met by exposed participants within 2 weeks before study entry. The TCR originated in a woman in her thirties or forties who had been exposed to COVID-19. J is TRBJ1-2 and V is TRBV25-1; 9 bases map to TRBD1. Sequenced sample: PBMCs or T cells enriched from blood (not recorded which). The CDR3 here is CASSEWRDREFDGYTF. For the CDR3, the DNA is TGTGCCAGCAGTGAATGGCGGGACAGGGAGTTTGATGGCTACACCTTC.